The source of this T cell receptor beta chain is a study of CD8+ T cells in alopecia areata. Looked up from germline, CDR1 is LNHDA and CDR2 is SQIVND (reference sequence). The CDR3 extends over 11 amino acids. RNA was isolated and reverse transcribed to cDNA, the sequencing template. The method was immunoSEQ multiplex PCR; TCRdb's version includes in-frame clones alone and lacks a portion of them. The sample shows roughly 150,000 clones, 55% of them seen only once. With regard to this clone: Antigen: not known.

Study findings and constraints: Mice showed clearer TCR sharing than patients did, a gap that was possibly HLA-related.

V gene TRBV19 combines with J gene TRBJ1-2, with no clear D. What was sequenced was CD4+ T cells sorted from blood. This clonotype originated in a human donor in good health. CDR3 sequence: CASKESYGYTF. CDR3 DNA sequence: TGTGCGTCGAAGGAGAGCTATGGCTACACCTTC.